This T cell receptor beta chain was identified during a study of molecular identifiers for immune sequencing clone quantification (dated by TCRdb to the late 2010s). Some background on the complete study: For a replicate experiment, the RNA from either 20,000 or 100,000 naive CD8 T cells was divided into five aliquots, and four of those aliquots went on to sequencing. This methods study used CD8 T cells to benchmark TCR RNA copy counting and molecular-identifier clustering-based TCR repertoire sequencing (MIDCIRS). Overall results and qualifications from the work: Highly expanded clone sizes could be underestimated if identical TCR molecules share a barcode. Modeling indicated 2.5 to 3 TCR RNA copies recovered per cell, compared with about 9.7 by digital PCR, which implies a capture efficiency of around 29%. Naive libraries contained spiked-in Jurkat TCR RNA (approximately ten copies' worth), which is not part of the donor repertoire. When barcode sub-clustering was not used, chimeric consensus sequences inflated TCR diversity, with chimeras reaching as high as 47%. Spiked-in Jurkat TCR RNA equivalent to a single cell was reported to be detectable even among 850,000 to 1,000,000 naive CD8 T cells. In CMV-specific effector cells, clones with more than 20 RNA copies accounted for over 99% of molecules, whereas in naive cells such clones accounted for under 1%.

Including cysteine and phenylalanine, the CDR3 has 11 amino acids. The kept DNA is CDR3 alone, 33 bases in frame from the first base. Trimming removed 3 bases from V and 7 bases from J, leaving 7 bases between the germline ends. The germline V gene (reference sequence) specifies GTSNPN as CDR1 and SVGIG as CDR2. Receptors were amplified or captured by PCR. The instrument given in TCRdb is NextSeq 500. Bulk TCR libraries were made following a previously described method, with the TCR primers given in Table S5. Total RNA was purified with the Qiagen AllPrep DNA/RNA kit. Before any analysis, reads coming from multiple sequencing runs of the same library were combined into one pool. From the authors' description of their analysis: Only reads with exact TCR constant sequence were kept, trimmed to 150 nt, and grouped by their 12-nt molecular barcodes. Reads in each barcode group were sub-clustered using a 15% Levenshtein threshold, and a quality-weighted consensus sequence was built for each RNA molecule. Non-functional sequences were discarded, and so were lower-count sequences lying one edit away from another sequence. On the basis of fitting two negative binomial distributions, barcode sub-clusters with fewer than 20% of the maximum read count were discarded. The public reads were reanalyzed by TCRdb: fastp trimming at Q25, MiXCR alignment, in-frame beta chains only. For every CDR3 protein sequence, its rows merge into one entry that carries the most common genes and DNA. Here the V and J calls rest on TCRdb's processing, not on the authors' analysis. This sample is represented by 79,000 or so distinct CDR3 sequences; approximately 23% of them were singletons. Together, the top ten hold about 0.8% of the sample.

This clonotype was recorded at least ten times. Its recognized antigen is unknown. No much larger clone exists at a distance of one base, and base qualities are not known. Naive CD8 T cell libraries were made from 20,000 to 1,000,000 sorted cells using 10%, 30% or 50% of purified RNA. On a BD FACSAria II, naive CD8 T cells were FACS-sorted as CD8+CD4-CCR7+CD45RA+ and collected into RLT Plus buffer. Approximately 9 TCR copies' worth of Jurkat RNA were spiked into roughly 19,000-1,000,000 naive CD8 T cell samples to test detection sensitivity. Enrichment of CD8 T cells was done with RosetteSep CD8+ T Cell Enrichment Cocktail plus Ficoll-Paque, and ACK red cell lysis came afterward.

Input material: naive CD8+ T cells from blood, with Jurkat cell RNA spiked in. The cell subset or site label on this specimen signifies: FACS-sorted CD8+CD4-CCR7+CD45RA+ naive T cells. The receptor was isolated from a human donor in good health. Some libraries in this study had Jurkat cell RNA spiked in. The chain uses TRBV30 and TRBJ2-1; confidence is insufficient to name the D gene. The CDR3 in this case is CAWRTMNEQFF. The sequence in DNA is TGTGCCTGGAGAACTATGAATGAGCAGTTCTTC.